Given below is one T cell receptor (beta chain) in context. Its cognate antigen is unknown. This sample is part of a study of radiotherapy plus CTLA-4 blockade in lung cancer. Whole-study findings and limits: TCR clones originating in tumors grew in number in blood after radiotherapy plus ipilimumab. Increased serum interferon-beta after radiation also reportedly predicted response strongly.

Only in-frame clones appear in the TCRdb table, and some are missing; sequencing was by immunoSEQ multiplex PCR. Among 80,000 to 95,000 clones listed, roughly 80% were seen once. CTLA-4 blockade using ipilimumab, together with focal radiation, was received by patients with chemo-refractory metastatic non-small-cell lung cancer. Trimming took 3 bases from V and 0 from J, leaving 12 bases between them. This CDR3 contains 16 residues. CDR1 and CDR2 from the germline V gene are SGHTS and YDEGEE. The clonotype was recovered from a human donor with non-small cell lung cancer that progressed on radiotherapy plus ipilimumab. The sequenced sample was peripheral blood, obtained from a patient treated with radiotherapy plus ipilimumab. The chain carries TRBV5-8 and TRBJ1-4; the D gene is possibly TRBD1 (6 bases). The CDR3 spells CASSSGVSATNEKLFF. CDR3 bases: TGTGCCAGCAGCTCAGGGGTTTCGGCAACTAATGAAAAACTGTTTTTT.